This T cell receptor (beta chain) was identified in a study of T cell repertoires in cytomegalovirus infection. TCRdb called the reads again in MiXCR, with one record for every CDR3 protein. The profile covers approximately 320,000 distinct CDR3 sequences, with over 7.5% appearing a single time and around 4.1% taken by the ten largest. Many counts were recorded for this clonotype. CDR3 size: 12 residues. Germline CDR1 is SGHTA and CDR2 is FQGNSA. V lost 1 base to trimming and J lost 14 bases, with 13 bases between them. The rearrangement joins TRBV7-2 to TRBJ2-3; tentative D call: TRBD1 (5 bases). The TCR was taken from a human donor in good health (CMV status not recorded). Some clones in this sample may be carry-over from other donors' samples. The sequenced sample was PBMCs. CDR3 loop: CASSLGGRAAYF. Here the CDR3 DNA reads TGTGCCAGCAGCTTAGGCGGCAGGGCGGCGTATTTT.